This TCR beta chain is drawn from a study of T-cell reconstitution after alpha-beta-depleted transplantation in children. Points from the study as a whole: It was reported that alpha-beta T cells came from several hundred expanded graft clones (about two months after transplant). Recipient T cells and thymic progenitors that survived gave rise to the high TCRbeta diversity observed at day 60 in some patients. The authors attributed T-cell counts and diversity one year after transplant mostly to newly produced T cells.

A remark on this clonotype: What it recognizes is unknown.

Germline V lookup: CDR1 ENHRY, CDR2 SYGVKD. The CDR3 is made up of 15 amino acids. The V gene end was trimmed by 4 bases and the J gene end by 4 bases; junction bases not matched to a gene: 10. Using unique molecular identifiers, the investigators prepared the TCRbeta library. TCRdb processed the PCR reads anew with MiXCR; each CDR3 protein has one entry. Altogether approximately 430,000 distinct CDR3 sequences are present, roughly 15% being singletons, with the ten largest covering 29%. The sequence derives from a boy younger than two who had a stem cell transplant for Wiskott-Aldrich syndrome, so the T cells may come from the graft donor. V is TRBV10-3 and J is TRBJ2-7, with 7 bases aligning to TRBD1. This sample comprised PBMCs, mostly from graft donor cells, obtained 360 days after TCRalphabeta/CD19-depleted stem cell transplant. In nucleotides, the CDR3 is TGTGCCATCAGTGGGCCCCAGGGGGTGGGTTACGAGCAGTACTTC. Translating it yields CAISGPQGVGYEQYF.